These T cell receptor beta chains were read from a single sample in a study of control samples from healthy donors and cancer patients. Produced via immunoSEQ multiplex PCR; TCRdb's table is partial and in-frame only. Of around 77,000 clones in the sample, approximately 92% were seen once. The specimen sequenced was blood. These TCRs come from a woman aged 55-75 years in good health. Both conserved end residues are part of each CDR3. Each record gives: CDR3 protein, CDR3 DNA, clone size, J gene, V gene, D gene. D genes are given only for firm matches. The listing skips clone size in some rows; elsewhere it reads once, few, many or a size class.

CDR3 protein: CASRSSSSYEQYF; CDR3 DNA: TGCGCCAGCCGCTCGAGCAGCTCCTACGAGCAGTACTTC; clone size: -; J gene: TRBJ2-7; V gene: TRBV10-2; D gene: -
CDR3 protein: CASSLGTTSGRLETQYF; CDR3 DNA: TGTGCTAGCAGCTTGGGGACGACTAGCGGGCGACTGGAGACCCAGTACTTC; clone size: -; J gene: TRBJ2-5; V gene: TRBV7-7; D gene: TRBD2
CDR3 protein: CATSDLTGYGYEQYF; CDR3 DNA: TGTGCCACCAGTGATTTGACAGGGTACGGCTACGAGCAGTACTTC; clone size: -; J gene: TRBJ2-7; V gene: TRBV24-1; D gene: -
CDR3 protein: CASSVSGGHNSPLHF; CDR3 DNA: TGTGCCAGCAGCGTTTCCGGGGGTCATAATTCACCCCTCCACTTT; clone size: -; J gene: TRBJ1-6; V gene: TRBV9; D gene: -
CDR3 protein: CSASNGNEKLFF; CDR3 DNA: TGCAGTGCTAGTAATGGTAATGAAAAACTGTTTTTT; clone size: -; J gene: TRBJ1-4; V gene: TRBV20-1; D gene: -
CDR3 protein: CASSYFIQGNRNEQFF; CDR3 DNA: TGTGCCAGCAGTTACTTCATTCAGGGGAATAGGAATGAGCAGTTCTTC; clone size: -; J gene: TRBJ2-1; V gene: TRBV6-5; D gene: -
CDR3 protein: CATSARVGGDGYTF; CDR3 DNA: TGTGCCACCAGTGCGCGGGTAGGGGGAGACGGCTACACCTTC; clone size: -; J gene: TRBJ1-2; V gene: TRBV24-1; D gene: -
CDR3 protein: CASSQGYRETQYF; CDR3 DNA: TGTGCCAGCAGCCAGGGGTATCGGGAGACCCAGTACTTC; clone size: -; J gene: TRBJ2-5; V gene: TRBV14; D gene: -
CDR3 protein: CASSQDSSGANVLTF; CDR3 DNA: TGCGCCAGCAGCCAAGATAGCTCTGGGGCCAACGTCCTGACTTTC; clone size: -; J gene: TRBJ2-6; V gene: TRBV4-3; D gene: -
CDR3 protein: CAISEGQGNTQYF; CDR3 DNA: TGTGCCATCAGTGAGGGACAGGGCAATACGCAGTATTTT; clone size: once; J gene: TRBJ2-3; V gene: TRBV10-3; D gene: TRBD1
CDR3 protein: CASSPTFGLGSSYEQYF; CDR3 DNA: TGTGCCAGCAGCCCTACTTTTGGACTGGGGAGCTCCTACGAGCAGTACTTC; clone size: -; J gene: TRBJ2-7; V gene: TRBV14; D gene: -
CDR3 protein: CASSLAGDNYNEQFF; CDR3 DNA: TGCGCCAGCAGCTTGGCCGGGGACAACTACAATGAGCAGTTCTTC; clone size: -; J gene: TRBJ2-1; V gene: TRBV5-1; D gene: -
CDR3 protein: CASSLLSSSGIYNEQFF; CDR3 DNA: TGTGCCAGCAGCTTACTATCTTCTAGCGGGATCTACAATGAGCAGTTCTTC; clone size: -; J gene: TRBJ2-1; V gene: TRBV7-3; D gene: TRBD2
CDR3 protein: CSVVRQTMNTEAFF; CDR3 DNA: TGCAGCGTTGTGAGGCAGACCATGAACACTGAAGCTTTCTTT; clone size: -; J gene: TRBJ1-1; V gene: TRBV29-1; D gene: -
CDR3 protein: CASMATGSSYEQYF; CDR3 DNA: TGTGCCAGCATGGCAACAGGCAGCTCCTACGAGCAGTACTTC; clone size: once; J gene: TRBJ2-7; V gene: TRBV28; D gene: -
CDR3 protein: CASSFCSGGASTDTQYF; CDR3 DNA: TGTGCCAGCAGCTTCTGTAGCGGGGGAGCTAGCACAGATACGCAGTATTTT; clone size: -; J gene: TRBJ2-3; V gene: TRBV7-4; D gene: TRBD2
CDR3 protein: CASSEWPGQKGGNEQFF; CDR3 DNA: TGTGCCAGCTCAGAATGGCCGGGACAGAAGGGTGGGAATGAGCAGTTCTTC; clone size: -; J gene: TRBJ2-1; V gene: TRBV18; D gene: TRBD1
CDR3 protein: CATSDLGSVGKDGELFF; CDR3 DNA: TGTGCCACCAGTGATTTGGGTAGCGTTGGAAAGGACGGGGAGCTGTTTTTT; clone size: once; J gene: TRBJ2-2; V gene: TRBV24-1; D gene: -
CDR3 protein: CASLLDRVENSPLMYQPQHF; CDR3 DNA: TGCGCCAGCTTACTAGATAGGGTGGAGAACAGTCCCTTGATGTATCAGCCCCAGCATTTT; clone size: -; J gene: TRBJ1-5; V gene: TRBV23-1; D gene: -
CDR3 protein: CASRPRDRPNQPQHF; CDR3 DNA: TGTGCCAGCAGACCTAGAGACAGACCCAATCAGCCCCAGCATTTT; clone size: -; J gene: TRBJ1-5; V gene: TRBV28; D gene: -
CDR3 protein: CASSPPSTSEKLFF; CDR3 DNA: TGTGCCAGCTCACCACCATCGACTTCCGAAAAACTGTTTTTT; clone size: -; J gene: TRBJ1-4; V gene: TRBV18; D gene: -
CDR3 protein: CASSLVGGDGYTF; CDR3 DNA: TGTGCCAGCAGCTTAGTAGGGGGAGATGGCTACACCTTC; clone size: -; J gene: TRBJ1-2; V gene: TRBV7-9; D gene: -
CDR3 protein: CASRAAGGRETQYF; CDR3 DNA: TGCGCCAGCAGGGCAGCGGGAGGGCGAGAGACCCAGTACTTC; clone size: -; J gene: TRBJ2-5; V gene: TRBV5-1; D gene: TRBD2
CDR3 protein: CASSPGTGGDQPQHF; CDR3 DNA: TGTGCCAGCTCCCCAGGGACAGGTGGGGATCAGCCCCAGCATTTT; clone size: -; J gene: TRBJ1-5; V gene: TRBV18; D gene: TRBD1
CDR3 protein: CASSPIQGKQTQYF; CDR3 DNA: TGTGCCAGCAGTCCAATACAGGGGAAGCAGACCCAGTACTTC; clone size: -; J gene: TRBJ2-5; V gene: TRBV27; D gene: TRBD1
CDR3 protein: CASSFGGGWVTEAFF; CDR3 DNA: TGTGCCAGCAGCTTTGGAGGGGGCTGGGTCACTGAAGCTTTCTTT; clone size: -; J gene: TRBJ1-1; V gene: TRBV7-2; D gene: TRBD1
CDR3 protein: CASSLAGKNTGELFF; CDR3 DNA: TGTGCCAGCAGCTTAGCGGGAAAGAACACCGGGGAGCTGTTTTTT; clone size: -; J gene: TRBJ2-2; V gene: TRBV7-9; D gene: -